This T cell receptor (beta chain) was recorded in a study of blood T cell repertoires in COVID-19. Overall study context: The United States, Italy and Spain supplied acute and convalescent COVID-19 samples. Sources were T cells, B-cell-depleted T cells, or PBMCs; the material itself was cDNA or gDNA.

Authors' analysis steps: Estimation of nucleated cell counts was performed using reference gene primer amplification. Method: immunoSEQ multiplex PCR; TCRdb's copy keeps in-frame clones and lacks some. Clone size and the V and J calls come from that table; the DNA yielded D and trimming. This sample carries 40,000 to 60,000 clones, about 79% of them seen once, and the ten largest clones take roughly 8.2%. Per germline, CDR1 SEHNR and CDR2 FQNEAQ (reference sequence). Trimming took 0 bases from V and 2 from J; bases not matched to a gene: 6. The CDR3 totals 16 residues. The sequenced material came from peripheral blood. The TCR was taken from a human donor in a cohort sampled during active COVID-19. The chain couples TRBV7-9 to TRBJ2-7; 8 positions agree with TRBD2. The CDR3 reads CASSLARGSGTYEQYF. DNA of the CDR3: TGTGCCAGCAGCTTAGCCCGGGGTAGCGGGACCTACGAGCAGTACTTC.